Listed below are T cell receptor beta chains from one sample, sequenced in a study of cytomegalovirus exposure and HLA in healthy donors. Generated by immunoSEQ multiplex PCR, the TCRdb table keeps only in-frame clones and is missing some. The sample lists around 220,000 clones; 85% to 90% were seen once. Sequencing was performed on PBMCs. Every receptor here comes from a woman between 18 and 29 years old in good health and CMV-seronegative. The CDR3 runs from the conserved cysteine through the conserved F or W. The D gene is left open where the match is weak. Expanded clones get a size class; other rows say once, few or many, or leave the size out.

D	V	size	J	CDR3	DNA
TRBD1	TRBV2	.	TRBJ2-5	CASSATGIVETQYF	TGTGCCAGCAGTGCGACAGGGATTGTGGAGACCCAGTACTTC
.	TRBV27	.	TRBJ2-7	CASRLQGPSYEQYF	TGTGCCAGCAGGCTGCAGGGGCCCTCCTACGAGCAGTACTTC
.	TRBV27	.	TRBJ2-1	CASGWSYNEQFF	TGTGCCAGCGGCTGGAGCTACAATGAGCAGTTCTTC
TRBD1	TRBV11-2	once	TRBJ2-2	CASSPGNRGHRGAGELFF	TGTGCCAGCAGCCCTGGAAATCGAGGTCACAGGGGGGCCGGGGAGCTGTTTTTT
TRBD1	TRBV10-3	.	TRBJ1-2	CAISAGQGALKGGYTF	TGTGCCATCAGTGCGGGACAGGGGGCGCTTAAAGGTGGCTACACCTTC
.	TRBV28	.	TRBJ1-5	CASSSPGNQPQHF	TGTGCCAGCAGTTCCCCGGGAAATCAGCCCCAGCATTTT
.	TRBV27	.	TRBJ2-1	CASSDEVSLYNEQFF	TGTGCCTCCTCAGACGAGGTGAGCCTGTACAATGAGCAGTTCTTC
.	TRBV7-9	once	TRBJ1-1	CASSRGGDSEAFF	TGTGCCAGCAGCCGCGGCGGGGACTCTGAAGCTTTCTTT
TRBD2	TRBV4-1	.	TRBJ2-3	CASSQDRASGPVDTQYF	TGCGCCAGCAGCCAAGATCGGGCTAGCGGACCCGTAGATACGCAGTATTTT
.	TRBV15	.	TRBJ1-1	CATRSSRGWTEAFF	TGTGCCACCCGTTCGTCTCGGGGATGGACTGAAGCTTTCTTT
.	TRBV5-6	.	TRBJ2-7	CASSLFRVPYEQYF	TGTGCCAGCAGCTTGTTCAGGGTCCCCTACGAGCAGTACTTC
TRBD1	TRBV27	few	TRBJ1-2	CASRGQGMDGYTF	TGTGCCAGCCGGGGACAGGGGATGGACGGCTACACCTTC
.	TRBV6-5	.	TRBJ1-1	CASSTRQKGNTEAFF	TGTGCCAGCAGTACCAGACAGAAGGGAAACACTGAAGCTTTCTTT
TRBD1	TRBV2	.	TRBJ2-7	CASVLQGAYEQYF	TGTGCCAGCGTATTACAGGGGGCGTACGAGCAGTACTTC
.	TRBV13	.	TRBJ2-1	CASSRLGGRARSDHEQFF	TGTGCCAGCAGCCGTCTAGGGGGGAGGGCCCGATCAGACCATGAGCAGTTCTTC
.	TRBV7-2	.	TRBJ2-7	CASSLGGSFYEQYF	TGTGCCAGCAGCTTAGGTGGGAGCTTCTACGAGCAGTACTTC
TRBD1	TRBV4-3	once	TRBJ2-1	CASSLGGTGTGNEQFF	TGCGCCAGCAGCCTAGGGGGCACAGGGACCGGCAATGAGCAGTTCTTC
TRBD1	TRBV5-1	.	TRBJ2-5	CASTLQGQETQYF	TGCGCCAGCACCCTACAGGGGCAAGAGACCCAGTACTTC
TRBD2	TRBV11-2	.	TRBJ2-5	CASSLQPGLEGETQYF	TGTGCCAGCAGCTTACAACCGGGACTAGAAGGGGAGACCCAGTACTTC
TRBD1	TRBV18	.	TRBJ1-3	CASSPGQGTSGNTIYF	TGTGCCAGCTCACCAGGACAGGGGACTTCTGGAAACACCATATATTTT
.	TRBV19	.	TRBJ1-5	CASSIWTALSNQPQHF	TGTGCCAGTAGTATATGGACAGCCCTTAGCAATCAGCCCCAGCATTTT
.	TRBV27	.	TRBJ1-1	CASSVSRGTEAFF	TGTGCCAGCAGTGTTTCTAGGGGCACTGAAGCTTTCTTT
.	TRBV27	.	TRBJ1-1	CASSGRDSNTEAFF	TGTGCCAGCAGTGGCAGAGACTCGAACACTGAAGCTTTCTTT
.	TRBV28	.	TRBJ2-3	CASSPPRGSLADTQYF	TGTGCCAGCAGTCCCCCCCGAGGGTCTTTGGCGGATACGCAGTATTTT
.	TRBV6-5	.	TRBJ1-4	CASRGGMQINEKLFF	TGTGCCAGCAGGGGCGGGATGCAAATTAATGAAAAACTGTTTTTT
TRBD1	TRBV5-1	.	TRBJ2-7	CVSSLDRPTYEQYF	TGCGTCAGCAGCTTGGACAGGCCAACCTACGAGCAGTACTTC